This entry features one TCR beta chain sequence. What it binds is unknown. Sequencing used immunoSEQ multiplex PCR; TCRdb keeps in-frame clones, though not all of them. The data contain 500,000 or so clones, roughly nine tenths of them singletons. The data originate from a study of Ad26.COV2.S vaccination and SARS-CoV-2 variants. As to treatment: roughly 19 received Ad26.COV2.S at low or high dose, single or two shots; 5 received placebo; per-sample allocation not given. Samples analyzed were those drawn on day 63 after the first vaccine or placebo injection. The administered vaccine (an Ad26 vector) expressed Wuhan-strain SARS-CoV-2 spike. Study-level points and caveats: Researchers reported similar non-spike TCR breadth in vaccine and placebo recipients. Reported findings describe substantial breadth in spike-specific CD8+ and CD4+ T cell responses following vaccination. Participants in the vaccine arm had higher spike-specific TCR breadth; placebo recipients had lower.

The CDR3 contains 16 residues. Deletions cut 3 bases from V and 5 bases from J, with 16 bases between. In germline, CDR1 is KGHSH, CDR2 LQKENI. This rearrangement joins TRBV18 to TRBJ2-2; D is uncertain. This sequence originates from a person aged 18-65 years who received the Ad26.COV2.S COVID-19 vaccine or a placebo. The material was peripheral blood, obtained in a trial of Ad26.COV2.S vaccine versus placebo. CDR3 nucleotide sequence: TGTGCCAGCTCACCGATGCAGACCAGAGGTACCGGGGAGCTGTTTTTT. It is translated as CASSPMQTRGTGELFF.